The rows below give T cell receptor beta chains drawn from one sample of a study of T cell responses to AZD1222 COVID-19 vaccine. Profiled with immunoSEQ multiplex PCR; TCRdb holds only in-frame clones, not every one. The sample has approximately 200,000 clones; approximately 94% are singletons. The sample in question was peripheral blood, obtained 28 days after the second dose of the MenACWY control vaccine. The receptors come from an adult who received the MenACWY meningococcal vaccine as a control. Each CDR3 is given with its conserved first and last residue. A D gene is named only where the DNA matches it firmly. Rows give clone size only sometimes, using once, few, many, or a class for an expanded clone.

d_call: TRBD1
v_call: TRBV4-1
j_call: TRBJ1-6
clone_size: -
cdr3_aa: CASSHPGTGNSPLHF
cdr3_nt: TGCGCCAGCAGCCATCCCGGGACAGGGAATTCACCCCTCCACTTT

d_call: TRBD1
v_call: TRBV19
j_call: TRBJ2-2
clone_size: -
cdr3_aa: CASRGQGPGELFF
cdr3_nt: TGTGCCAGTAGGGGACAGGGACCCGGGGAGCTGTTTTTT

d_call: -
v_call: TRBV2
j_call: TRBJ2-7
clone_size: -
cdr3_aa: CASSSTGTDSYEQYF
cdr3_nt: TGTGCCAGCAGCTCAACCGGGACTGACTCCTACGAGCAGTACTTC

d_call: -
v_call: TRBV4-2
j_call: TRBJ1-5
clone_size: -
cdr3_aa: CASSQEGGQGNQPQHF
cdr3_nt: TGTGCCAGCAGCCAAGAAGGTGGGCAGGGGAATCAGCCCCAGCATTTT

d_call: TRBD1
v_call: TRBV10-3
j_call: TRBJ2-5
clone_size: once
cdr3_aa: CAIRDRGYQETQYF
cdr3_nt: TGTGCCATCAGGGACAGGGGTTACCAAGAGACCCAGTACTTC

d_call: -
v_call: TRBV7-9
j_call: TRBJ2-3
clone_size: once
cdr3_aa: CASRPTSTDTQYF
cdr3_nt: TGTGCCAGCAGGCCGACTAGCACAGATACGCAGTATTTT

d_call: -
v_call: TRBV4-3
j_call: TRBJ2-1
clone_size: -
cdr3_aa: CASSQDNLRGSEQFF
cdr3_nt: TGCGCCAGCAGCCAAGACAATCTCAGGGGTAGTGAGCAGTTCTTC

d_call: -
v_call: TRBV13
j_call: TRBJ1-1
clone_size: -
cdr3_aa: CASSDQGYTEAFF
cdr3_nt: TGTGCCAGCAGTGACCAGGGATACACTGAAGCTTTCTTT

d_call: TRBD2
v_call: TRBV7-3
j_call: TRBJ2-1
clone_size: -
cdr3_aa: CASAVAGGQVNEQFF
cdr3_nt: TGTGCCAGCGCAGTAGCGGGGGGTCAGGTCAATGAGCAGTTCTTC

d_call: -
v_call: TRBV18
j_call: TRBJ2-7
clone_size: -
cdr3_aa: CASSPGSYEQYF
cdr3_nt: TGTGCCAGCTCGCCGGGGAGTTACGAGCAGTACTTC

d_call: TRBD1
v_call: TRBV30
j_call: TRBJ2-3
clone_size: -
cdr3_aa: CAWSGQGADTQYF
cdr3_nt: TGTGCCTGGAGTGGACAGGGAGCAGATACGCAGTATTTT

d_call: -
v_call: TRBV6-4
j_call: TRBJ2-1
clone_size: -
cdr3_aa: CASSVEESSYNEQFF
cdr3_nt: TGTGCCAGCAGTGTGGAGGAAAGCTCCTACAATGAGCAGTTCTTC

d_call: -
v_call: TRBV30
j_call: TRBJ1-6
clone_size: -
cdr3_aa: CAWSVGISPLHF
cdr3_nt: TGTGCCTGGAGTGTCGGGATTTCACCCCTCCACTTT

d_call: -
v_call: TRBV21-1
j_call: TRBJ2-3
clone_size: -
cdr3_aa: CASRGSVCTDTQYF
cdr3_nt: TGTGCCAGCAGGGGCAGCGTTTGCACAGATACGCAGTATTTT

d_call: -
v_call: TRBV24-1
j_call: TRBJ1-2
clone_size: -
cdr3_aa: CATSDPHGEGSGYGYTF
cdr3_nt: TGTGCCACCAGTGATCCCCATGGGGAGGGGTCGGGCTATGGCTACACCTTC

d_call: TRBD1
v_call: TRBV14
j_call: TRBJ1-2
clone_size: -
cdr3_aa: CASSQRDRGQTGYTF
cdr3_nt: TGTGCCAGCAGCCAACGTGACAGGGGGCAAACTGGCTACACCTTC

d_call: TRBD2
v_call: TRBV6-2/TRBV6-3
j_call: TRBJ2-3
clone_size: -
cdr3_aa: CASSRGTSERTDTQYF
cdr3_nt: TGTGCCAGCAGTCGCGGGACTAGCGAGCGCACAGATACGCAGTATTTT

d_call: -
v_call: TRBV7-8
j_call: TRBJ1-4
clone_size: -
cdr3_aa: CASSLVGGLFATNEKLFF
cdr3_nt: TGTGCCAGCAGCTTAGTGGGGGGTCTATTCGCAACTAATGAAAAACTGTTTTTT

d_call: TRBD1
v_call: TRBV27
j_call: TRBJ2-7
clone_size: -
cdr3_aa: CASRGRGDSSYEQYF
cdr3_nt: TGTGCCAGCAGAGGAAGAGGGGACAGCTCCTACGAGCAGTACTTC

d_call: -
v_call: TRBV30
j_call: TRBJ1-6
clone_size: -
cdr3_aa: CAWSVNGRGPPLHF
cdr3_nt: TGTGCCTGGAGTGTAAATGGGAGGGGTCCACCCCTCCACTTT

d_call: -
v_call: TRBV28
j_call: TRBJ1-4
clone_size: -
cdr3_aa: CASSLWGTGNEKLFF
cdr3_nt: TGTGCCAGCAGTTTATGGGGAACAGGGAATGAAAAACTGTTTTTT

d_call: TRBD1
v_call: TRBV5-1
j_call: TRBJ1-1
clone_size: -
cdr3_aa: CASSWTGLGTEAFF
cdr3_nt: TGCGCCAGCAGCTGGACAGGACTTGGTACTGAAGCTTTCTTT

d_call: TRBD1
v_call: TRBV11-2
j_call: TRBJ1-1
clone_size: -
cdr3_aa: CASSLTVSTGGNTEAFF
cdr3_nt: TGTGCCAGCAGCTTAACGGTTTCTACAGGGGGTAATACTGAAGCTTTCTTT

d_call: TRBD1
v_call: TRBV7-9
j_call: TRBJ2-3
clone_size: -
cdr3_aa: CASRPTGGYGSDTQYF
cdr3_nt: TGTGCCAGCAGACCGACAGGGGGCTATGGTTCAGATACGCAGTATTTT

d_call: TRBD2
v_call: TRBV7-9
j_call: TRBJ2-1
clone_size: few
cdr3_aa: CASAGRVQGDEQFF
cdr3_nt: TGTGCCAGCGCTGGGAGGGTCCAAGGGGATGAGCAGTTCTTC

d_call: -
v_call: TRBV6-5
j_call: TRBJ1-3
clone_size: -
cdr3_aa: CASSYPRDLGNTIYF
cdr3_nt: TGTGCCAGCAGTTACCCCCGGGACCTTGGGAACACCATATATTTT

d_call: -
v_call: TRBV14
j_call: TRBJ2-7
clone_size: -
cdr3_aa: CASSQRISGRWWDYEQYF
cdr3_nt: TGTGCCAGCAGCCAAAGGATTTCTGGACGGTGGTGGGACTACGAGCAGTACTTC

d_call: -
v_call: TRBV5-8
j_call: TRBJ1-1
clone_size: -
cdr3_aa: CASSWEAKNTEAFF
cdr3_nt: TGTGCCAGCAGCTGGGAGGCGAAGAACACTGAAGCTTTCTTT

d_call: -
v_call: TRBV4-2
j_call: TRBJ2-3
clone_size: -
cdr3_aa: CASSALLGYTDTQYF
cdr3_nt: TGTGCCAGCAGCGCACTCCTGGGCTACACAGATACGCAGTATTTT